Sequencing of this T cell receptor (beta chain) was carried out in a study of shared T cell receptors in the human thymus (dated by TCRdb to the early 2020s). In the study overall: The study examined how the human thymus generates shared, self-reactive T-cell receptor alpha chains.

CDR1 and CDR2 are drawn from the germline V gene: SGHDT, YYEEEE. Measured from the cysteine to the phenylalanine, the CDR3 is 15 residues long. Of all the DNA, just the CDR3 is kept, 45 bases in frame from base 1. Trimming at the junction amounts to 2 bases on V and 6 bases on J, and the germline ends lie 16 bases apart. Library preparation employed the immunoSEQ multiplex PCR assay. TCRdb took over this immuneACCESS table, retaining in-frame rearrangements with V and J assigned. Such tables are incomplete; in checked studies, under half of the missing clones stem from an unresolved V gene, and the remainder is unexplained. The sample table lists 500,000 to 550,000 clones, 78% of them with a count of one. Less than 0.015% of the sample goes to the ten largest clones. There are a few counts of this clone. Its antigen specificity is not known. No base-level quality is on record; no much larger clone is a single base apart.

These data are also associated with another study on human thymus T cells. The second paper further reports: In Finland, the donors were immunologically healthy infants who were having open corrective cardiac surgery for congenital heart defects. The thymus tissue came from surgical resects taken out during corrective cardiac surgery. Biased V and J gene segment usage appeared to be present in both thymic and peripheral blood repertoires. The related research reported highly overlapping thymic TCR repertoires among unrelated individuals. The study used under 10 infant thymus samples plus four related peripheral blood samples to characterize TCR alpha and beta repertoires. Donor ages ranging from roughly 7 to 250 days were recorded, and more than five male and a couple of female infants were included in the cohort. Thymocytes were released mechanically from tissue and stored at -70 °C as pellets of roughly 9-32 million cells. Genomic DNA was extracted from frozen cell pellets with a QIAsymphony instrument. The immunoSEQ multiplex PCR assay was used to amplify the TCRB and TCRAD loci from a standardized quantity of quality-controlled genomic DNA. The V(D)J region was spanned by amplicons of a length sufficient to cover the CDR3 and to identify V and J genes. The amplicons were sequenced on an Illumina platform via the commercial immunoSEQ service. Corrections for primer bias and sequencing errors followed previously described methods, while TCRAD and TCRB definitions were based on the IMGT database. The repertoires were analysed using immunoSEQ Analyzer 3.0 and VDJTools for basic statistics, V/J segment usage, diversity estimates, rarefaction and pairwise overlap. To estimate diversity, the Chao1, ChaoE, Efron-Thisted, Shannon and inverse Simpson indices were applied, and diversity was also estimated on datasets down-sampled to the smallest sample. Repertoire overlap was determined by strict matching of CDR3 nucleotide sequence, V gene and J gene, and Jaccard-based multidimensional scaling clustering was applied. On average, thymus samples yielded hundreds of thousands of unique TCRB clonotypes, whereas blood samples yielded about 80,000.

Sequencing was carried out using thymocytes. This chain is built from TRBV5-6 and TRBJ2-3, with the D gene not confidently named. The clonotype comes from a boy younger than two with a congenital heart defect. Donor details come from another sample of the same person, matched by shared clones. The nucleotide sequence is given as TGTGCCAGCAGCTTCAGGCTCAATATCTGGGATACGCAGTATTTT. It is translated as CASSFRLNIWDTQYF.